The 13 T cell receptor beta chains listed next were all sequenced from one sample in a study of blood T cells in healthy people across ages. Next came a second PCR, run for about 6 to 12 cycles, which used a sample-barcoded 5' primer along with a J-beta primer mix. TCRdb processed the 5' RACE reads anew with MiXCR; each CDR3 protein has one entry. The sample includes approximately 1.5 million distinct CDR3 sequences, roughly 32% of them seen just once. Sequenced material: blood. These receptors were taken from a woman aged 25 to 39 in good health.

The CDR3 sequence: CASSAYQGLSTDTQYF. The CDR3 bases are TGTGCCAGCAGCGCTTATCAGGGGCTTAGCACAGATACGCAGTATTTT. The rearrangement links TRBV9 to TRBJ2-3; tentative D call: TRBD1 (6 bases). Trimming left V 3 bases short and J 0 bases short, with 14 bases between. This CDR3 is built from 16 residues. Germline values: CDR1 SGDLS, CDR2 YYNGEE.

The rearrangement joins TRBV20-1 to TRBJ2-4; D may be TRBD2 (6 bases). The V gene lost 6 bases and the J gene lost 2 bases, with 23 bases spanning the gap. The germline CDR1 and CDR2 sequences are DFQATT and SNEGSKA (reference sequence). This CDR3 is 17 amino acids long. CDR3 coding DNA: TGCAGTGCCGAGGGTGTGGGGGGTTCCATACCCAAAAACATTCAGTACTTC. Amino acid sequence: CSAEGVGGSIPKNIQYF.

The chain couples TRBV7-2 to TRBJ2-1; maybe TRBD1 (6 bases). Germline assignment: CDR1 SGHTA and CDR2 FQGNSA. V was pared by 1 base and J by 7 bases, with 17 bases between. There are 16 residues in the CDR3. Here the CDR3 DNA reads TGTGCCAGCAGCTTAGTCTCAGGGGTTGAGTCGAATGAGCAGTTCTTC. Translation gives CASSLVSGVESNEQFF.

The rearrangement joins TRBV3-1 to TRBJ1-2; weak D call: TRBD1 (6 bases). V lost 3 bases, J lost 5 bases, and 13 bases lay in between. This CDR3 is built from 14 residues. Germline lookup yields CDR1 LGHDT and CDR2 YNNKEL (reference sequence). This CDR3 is CASSQSRQAYGYTF. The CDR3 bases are TGTGCCAGCAGCCAGAGTCGACAGGCATATGGCTACACCTTC.

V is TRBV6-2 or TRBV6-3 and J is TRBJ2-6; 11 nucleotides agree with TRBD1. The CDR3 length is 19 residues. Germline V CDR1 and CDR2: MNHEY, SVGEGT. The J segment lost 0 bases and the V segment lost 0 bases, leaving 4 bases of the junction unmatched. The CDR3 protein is CASSYSRDRGTSGANVLTF. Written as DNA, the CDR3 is TGTGCCAGCAGTTACTCGCGGGACAGGGGGACCTCTGGGGCCAACGTCCTGACTTTC.

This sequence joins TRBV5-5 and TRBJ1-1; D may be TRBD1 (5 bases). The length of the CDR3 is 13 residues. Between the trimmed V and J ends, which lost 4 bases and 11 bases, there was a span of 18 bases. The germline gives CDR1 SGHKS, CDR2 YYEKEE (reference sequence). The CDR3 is CASSISGLSDAFF. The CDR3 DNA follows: TGTGCCAGCAGCATTTCGGGACTCTCGGACGCTTTCTTT. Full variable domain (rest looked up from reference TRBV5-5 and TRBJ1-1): DAGVTQSPTHLIKTRGQQVTLRCSPISGHKSVSWYQQVLGQGPQFIFQYYEKEERGRGNFPDRFSARQFPNYSSELNVNALLLGDSALYLCASSISGLSDAFFGQGTRLTVV.

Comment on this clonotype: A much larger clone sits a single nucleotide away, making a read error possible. The CDR3 spells CASSPRRTQETQYF. CDR3 nucleotide sequence: TGTGCCAGCAGCCCACGGAGGACCCAAGAGACCCAGTACTTC. This rearrangement joins TRBV7-2 to TRBJ2-5; D might be TRBD2 (5 bases). The V end lost 5 bases, the J end lost 1 base, and 11 bases lay between the germline ends. The CDR3 length is 14 residues. The germline CDR1 and CDR2 sequences are SGHTA and FQGNSA.

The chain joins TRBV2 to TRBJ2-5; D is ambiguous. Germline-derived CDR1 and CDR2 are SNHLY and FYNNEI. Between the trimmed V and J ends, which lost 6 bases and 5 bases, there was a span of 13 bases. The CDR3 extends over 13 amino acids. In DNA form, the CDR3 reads TGTGCCAGCAGATTACGGGTGTACGAGACCCAGTACTTC. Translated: CASRLRVYETQYF.

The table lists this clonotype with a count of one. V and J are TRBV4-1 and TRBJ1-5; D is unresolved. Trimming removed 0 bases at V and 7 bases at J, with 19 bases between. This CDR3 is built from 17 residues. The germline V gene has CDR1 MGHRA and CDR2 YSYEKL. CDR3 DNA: TGCGCCAGCAGCCAAGAAGGCCGCGGCCTGGATATGCAGCCCCAGCATTTT. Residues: CASSQEGRGLDMQPQHF.

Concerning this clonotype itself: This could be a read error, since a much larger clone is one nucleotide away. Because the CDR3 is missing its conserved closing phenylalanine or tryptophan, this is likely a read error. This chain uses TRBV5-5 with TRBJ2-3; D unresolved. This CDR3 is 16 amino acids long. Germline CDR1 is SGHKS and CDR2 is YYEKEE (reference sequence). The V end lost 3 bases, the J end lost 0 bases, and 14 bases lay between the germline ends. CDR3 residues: CASSSRRAASTDTQYV. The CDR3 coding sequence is TGTGCCAGCAGCTCCCGTCGGGCGGCTAGCACAGATACGCAGTATGTT.

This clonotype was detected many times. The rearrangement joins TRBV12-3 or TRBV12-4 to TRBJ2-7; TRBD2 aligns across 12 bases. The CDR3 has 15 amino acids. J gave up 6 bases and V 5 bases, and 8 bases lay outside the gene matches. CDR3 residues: CASSPELLAGGEQYF. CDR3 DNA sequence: TGTGCCAGCAGTCCCGAACTACTAGCGGGGGGCGAGCAGTACTTC.

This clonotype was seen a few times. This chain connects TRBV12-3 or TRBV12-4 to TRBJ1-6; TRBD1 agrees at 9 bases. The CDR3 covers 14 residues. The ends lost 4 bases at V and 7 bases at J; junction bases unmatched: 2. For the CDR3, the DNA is TGTGCCAGCAGTTGGACAGGGGAAAATTCACCCCTCCACTTT. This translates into CASSWTGENSPLHF.

CDR3 protein: CASSKGGDTGELFF. The CDR3 nucleotides are TGTGCCAGCAGCAAGGGTGGGGACACCGGGGAGCTGTTTTTT. This sequence joins TRBV5-4 and TRBJ2-2; the D is unclear. V lost 4 bases to trimming and J lost 3 bases, with 10 bases between them. Germline CDR1 is SGHNT and CDR2 is YYREEE (reference sequence). The CDR3 has 14 amino acids.